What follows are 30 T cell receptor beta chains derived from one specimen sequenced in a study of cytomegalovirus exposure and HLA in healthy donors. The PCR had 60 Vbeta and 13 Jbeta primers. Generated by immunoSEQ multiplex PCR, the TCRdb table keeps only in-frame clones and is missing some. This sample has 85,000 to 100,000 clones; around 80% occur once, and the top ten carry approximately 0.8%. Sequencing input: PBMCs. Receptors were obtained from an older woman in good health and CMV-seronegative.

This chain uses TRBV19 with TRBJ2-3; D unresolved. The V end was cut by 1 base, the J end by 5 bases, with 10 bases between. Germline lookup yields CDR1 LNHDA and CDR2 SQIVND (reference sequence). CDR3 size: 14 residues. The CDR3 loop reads CASSIGLEVDTQYF. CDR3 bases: TGTGCCAGTAGTATAGGCCTAGAGGTAGATACGCAGTATTTT. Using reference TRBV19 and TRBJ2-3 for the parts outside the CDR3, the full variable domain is DGGITQSPKYLFRKEGQNVTLSCEQNLNHDAMYWYRQDPGQGLRLIYYSQIVNDFQKGDIAEGYSVSREKKESFPLTVTSAQKNPTAFYLCASSIGLEVDTQYFGPGTRLTVL.

CDR3 coding DNA: TGCGCCAGCAGCCAAGAACAGGACGGGCACACTGAAGCTTTCTTT. It encodes CASSQEQDGHTEAFF. The chain recombines TRBV4-3 with TRBJ1-1; D might be TRBD1 (5 bases). This CDR3 is 15 amino acids long. Trimming removed 0 bases at V and 3 bases at J, with 11 bases between. Looked up from germline, CDR1 is LGHNA and CDR2 is YSLEER.

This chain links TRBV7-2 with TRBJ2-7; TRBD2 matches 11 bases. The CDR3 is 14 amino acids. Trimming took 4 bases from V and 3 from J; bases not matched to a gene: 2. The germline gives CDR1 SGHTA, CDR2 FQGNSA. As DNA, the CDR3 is TGTGCCAGCAGCTCGGGACTAGCGGTCTACGAGCAGTACTTC. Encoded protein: CASSSGLAVYEQYF.

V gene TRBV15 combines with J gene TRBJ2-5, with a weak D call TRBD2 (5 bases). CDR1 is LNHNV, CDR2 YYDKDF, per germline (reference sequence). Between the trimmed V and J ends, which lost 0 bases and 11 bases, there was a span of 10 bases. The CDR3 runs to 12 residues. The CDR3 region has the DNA TGTGCCACCAGCAGAGATGAGAGGGAGCAGTACTTC. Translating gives CATSRDEREQYF.

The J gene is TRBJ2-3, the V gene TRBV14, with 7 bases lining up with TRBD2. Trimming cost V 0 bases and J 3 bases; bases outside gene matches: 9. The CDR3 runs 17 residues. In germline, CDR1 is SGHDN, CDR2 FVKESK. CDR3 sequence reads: CASSQEGAGQLTDTQYF. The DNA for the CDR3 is TGTGCCAGCAGCCAAGAAGGAGCGGGGCAGTTAACAGATACGCAGTATTTT.

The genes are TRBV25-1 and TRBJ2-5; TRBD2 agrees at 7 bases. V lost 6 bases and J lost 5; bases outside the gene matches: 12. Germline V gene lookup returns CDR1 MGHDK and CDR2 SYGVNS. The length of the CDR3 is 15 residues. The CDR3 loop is CASSRGWGGEETQYF. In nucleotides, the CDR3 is TGTGCCAGCAGCCGGGGTTGGGGGGGAGAGGAGACCCAGTACTTC. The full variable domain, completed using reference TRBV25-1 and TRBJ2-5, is EADIYQTPRYLVIGTGKKITLECSQTMGHDKMYWYQQDPGMELHLIHYSYGVNSTEKGDLSSESTVSRIRTEHFPLTLESARPSHTSQYLCASSRGWGGEETQYFGPGTRLLVL.

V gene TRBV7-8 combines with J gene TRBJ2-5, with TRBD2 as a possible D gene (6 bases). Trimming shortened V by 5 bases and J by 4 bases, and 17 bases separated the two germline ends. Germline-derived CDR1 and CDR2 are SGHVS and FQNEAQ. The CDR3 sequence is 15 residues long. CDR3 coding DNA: TGTGCCAGCAGCCAAATGGAGGGGTCTTCAGAGACCCAGTACTTC. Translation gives CASSQMEGSSETQYF.

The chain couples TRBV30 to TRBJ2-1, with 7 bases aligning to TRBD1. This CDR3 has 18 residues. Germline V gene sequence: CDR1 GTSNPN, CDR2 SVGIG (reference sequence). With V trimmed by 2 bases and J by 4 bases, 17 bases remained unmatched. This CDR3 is CAWSRHVYRDRIYNEQFF. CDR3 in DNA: TGTGCCTGGAGTCGACACGTCTACCGGGACAGAATATACAATGAGCAGTTCTTC.

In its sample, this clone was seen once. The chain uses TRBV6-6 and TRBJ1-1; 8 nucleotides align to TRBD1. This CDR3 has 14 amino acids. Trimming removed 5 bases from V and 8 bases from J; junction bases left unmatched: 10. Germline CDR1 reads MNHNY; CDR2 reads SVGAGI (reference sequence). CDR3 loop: CASSDGQGGREAFF. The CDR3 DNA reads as TGTGCCAGCAGTGACGGACAGGGAGGGAGAGAAGCTTTCTTT.

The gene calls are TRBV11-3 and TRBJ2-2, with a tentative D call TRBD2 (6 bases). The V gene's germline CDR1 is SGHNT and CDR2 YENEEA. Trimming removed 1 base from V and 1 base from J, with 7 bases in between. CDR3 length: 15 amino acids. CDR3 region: CASSLGRGNTGELFF. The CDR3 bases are TGTGCCAGCAGCTTAGGGCGGGGGAACACCGGGGAGCTGTTTTTT. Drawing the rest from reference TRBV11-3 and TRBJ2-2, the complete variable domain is EAGVVQSPRYKIIEKKQPVAFWCNPISGHNTLYWYLQNLGQGPELLIRYENEEAVDDSQLPKDRFSAERLKGVDSTLKIQPAELGDSAVYLCASSLGRGNTGELFFGEGSRLTVL.

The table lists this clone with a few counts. For the CDR3, the DNA is TGCGCCAGCAGCCAAAAGTTTCAGGCCCTCTCCTACGAGCAGTACTTC. Translated, it gives CASSQKFQALSYEQYF. The chain links TRBV4-3 to TRBJ2-7, with D unresolved. Germline V CDR1 and CDR2: LGHNA, YSLEER. V was pared by 2 bases and J by 0 bases, with 14 bases between. The CDR3 spans 16 residues.

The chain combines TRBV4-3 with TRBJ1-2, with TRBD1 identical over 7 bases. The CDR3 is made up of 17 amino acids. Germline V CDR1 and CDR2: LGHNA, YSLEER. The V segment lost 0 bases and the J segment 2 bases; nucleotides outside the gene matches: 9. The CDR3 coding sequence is TGCGCCAGCAGCCAAGAACTACTCTCACAGGGGAACTATGGCTACACCTTC. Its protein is CASSQELLSQGNYGYTF.

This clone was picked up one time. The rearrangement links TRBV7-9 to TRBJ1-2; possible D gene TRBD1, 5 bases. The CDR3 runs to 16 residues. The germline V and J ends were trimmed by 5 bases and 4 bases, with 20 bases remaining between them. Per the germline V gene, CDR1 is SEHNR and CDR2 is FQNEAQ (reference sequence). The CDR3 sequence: CASSGMGLRDGYGYTF. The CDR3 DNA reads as TGTGCCAGCAGCGGCATGGGACTCAGAGATGGCTATGGCTACACCTTC.

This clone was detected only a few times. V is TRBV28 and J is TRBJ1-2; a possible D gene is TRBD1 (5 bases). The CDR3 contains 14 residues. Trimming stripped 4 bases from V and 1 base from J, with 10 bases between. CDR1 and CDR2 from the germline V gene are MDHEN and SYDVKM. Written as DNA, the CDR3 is TGTGCCAGCAGTTCCCCTCAGGGTAACTATGGCTACACCTTC. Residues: CASSSPQGNYGYTF.

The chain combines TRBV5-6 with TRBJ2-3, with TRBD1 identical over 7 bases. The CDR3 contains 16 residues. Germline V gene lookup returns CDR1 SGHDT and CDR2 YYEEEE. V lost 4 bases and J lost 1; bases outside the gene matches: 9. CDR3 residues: CASSLTGKGGTDTQYF. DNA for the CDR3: TGTGCCAGCAGCCTGACAGGGAAGGGAGGCACAGATACGCAGTATTTT.

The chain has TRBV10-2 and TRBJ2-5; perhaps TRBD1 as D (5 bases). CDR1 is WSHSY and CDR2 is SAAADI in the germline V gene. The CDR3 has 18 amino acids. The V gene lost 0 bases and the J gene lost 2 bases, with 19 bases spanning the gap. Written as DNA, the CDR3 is TGCGCCAGCAGTGAGTCGAGCTACGGCCAGGGAACTCAAGAGACCCAGTACTTC. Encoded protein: CASSESSYGQGTQETQYF.

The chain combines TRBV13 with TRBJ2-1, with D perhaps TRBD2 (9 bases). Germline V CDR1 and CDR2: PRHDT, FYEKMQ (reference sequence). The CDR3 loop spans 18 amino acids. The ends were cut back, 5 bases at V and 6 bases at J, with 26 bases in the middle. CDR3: CASSPPTGASGNLNEQFF. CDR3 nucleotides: TGTGCCAGCAGCCCACCGACAGGGGCTAGCGGGAATCTCAATGAGCAGTTCTTC.

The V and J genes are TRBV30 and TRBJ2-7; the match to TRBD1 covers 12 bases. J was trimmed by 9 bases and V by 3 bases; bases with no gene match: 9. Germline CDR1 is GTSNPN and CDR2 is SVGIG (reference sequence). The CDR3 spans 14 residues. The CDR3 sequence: CAWRGGTGGAWQYF. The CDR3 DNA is TGTGCCTGGAGGGGGGGGACAGGGGGCGCTTGGCAGTACTTC.

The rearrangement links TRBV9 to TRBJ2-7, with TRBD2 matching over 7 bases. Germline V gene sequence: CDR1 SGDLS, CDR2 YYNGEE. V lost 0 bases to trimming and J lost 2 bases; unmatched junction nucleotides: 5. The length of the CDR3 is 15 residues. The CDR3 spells CASSVGTSATYEQYF. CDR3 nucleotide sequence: TGTGCCAGCAGCGTAGGTACTAGCGCCACCTACGAGCAGTACTTC. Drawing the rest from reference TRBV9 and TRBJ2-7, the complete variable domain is DSGVTQTPKHLITATGQRVTLRCSPRSGDLSVYWYQQSLDQGLQFLIQYYNGEERAKGNILERFSAQQFPDLHSELNLSSLELGDSALYFCASSVGTSATYEQYFGPGTRLTVT.

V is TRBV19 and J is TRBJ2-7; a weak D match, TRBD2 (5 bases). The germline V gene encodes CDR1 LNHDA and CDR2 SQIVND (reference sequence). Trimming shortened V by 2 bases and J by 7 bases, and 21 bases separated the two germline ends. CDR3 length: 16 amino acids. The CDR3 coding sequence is TGTGCCAGTAGTATAACGGGGAGCGGACGACCGCGGGAGCAGTACTTC. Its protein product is CASSITGSGRPREQYF.

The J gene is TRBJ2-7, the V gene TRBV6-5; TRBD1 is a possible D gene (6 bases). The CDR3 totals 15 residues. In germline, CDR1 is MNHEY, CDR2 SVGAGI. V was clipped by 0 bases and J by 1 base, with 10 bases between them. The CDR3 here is CASSYSPGESYEQYF. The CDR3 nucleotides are TGTGCCAGCAGTTACTCACCAGGGGAATCCTACGAGCAGTACTTC.

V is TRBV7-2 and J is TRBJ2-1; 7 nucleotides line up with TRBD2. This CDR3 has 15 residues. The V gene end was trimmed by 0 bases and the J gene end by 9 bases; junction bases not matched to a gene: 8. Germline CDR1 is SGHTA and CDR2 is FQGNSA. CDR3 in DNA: TGTGCCAGCAGCTTAGCGCGTGGGTCTAGCGGTGAGCAGTTCTTC. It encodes CASSLARGSSGEQFF.

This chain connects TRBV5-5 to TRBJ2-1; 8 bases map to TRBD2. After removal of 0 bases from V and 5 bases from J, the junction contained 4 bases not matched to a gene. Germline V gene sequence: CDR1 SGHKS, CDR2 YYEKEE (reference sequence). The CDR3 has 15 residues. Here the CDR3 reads CASSLASGGHNEQFF. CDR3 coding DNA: TGTGCCAGCAGCTTGGCCAGCGGGGGACACAATGAGCAGTTCTTC.

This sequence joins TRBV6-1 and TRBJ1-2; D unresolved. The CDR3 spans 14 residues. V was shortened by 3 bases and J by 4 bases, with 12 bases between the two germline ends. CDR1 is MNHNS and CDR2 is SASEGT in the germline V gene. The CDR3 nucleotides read TGTGCCAGCAGTGATTCCGCCTATCCCTATGGCTACACCTTC. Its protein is CASSDSAYPYGYTF.

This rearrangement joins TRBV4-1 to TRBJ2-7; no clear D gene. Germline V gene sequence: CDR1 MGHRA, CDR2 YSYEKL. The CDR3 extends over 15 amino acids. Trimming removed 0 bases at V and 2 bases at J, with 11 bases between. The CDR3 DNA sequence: TGCGCCAGCAGCCAAGATCGGAGCCCGACCTACGAGCAGTACTTC. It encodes CASSQDRSPTYEQYF.

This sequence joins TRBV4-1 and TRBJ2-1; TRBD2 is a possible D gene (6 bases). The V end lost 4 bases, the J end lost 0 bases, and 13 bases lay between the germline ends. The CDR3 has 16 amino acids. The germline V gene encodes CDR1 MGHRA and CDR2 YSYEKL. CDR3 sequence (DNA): TGCGCCAGCAGCCCCTCGGGGGTAAGCTCCTACAATGAGCAGTTCTTC. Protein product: CASSPSGVSSYNEQFF.

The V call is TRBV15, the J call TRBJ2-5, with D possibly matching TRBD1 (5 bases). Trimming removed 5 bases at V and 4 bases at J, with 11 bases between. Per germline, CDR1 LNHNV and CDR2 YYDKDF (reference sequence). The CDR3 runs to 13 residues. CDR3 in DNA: TGTGCCACCAGCGCTTTTCAGGGAGAGACCCAGTACTTC. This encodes CATSAFQGETQYF.

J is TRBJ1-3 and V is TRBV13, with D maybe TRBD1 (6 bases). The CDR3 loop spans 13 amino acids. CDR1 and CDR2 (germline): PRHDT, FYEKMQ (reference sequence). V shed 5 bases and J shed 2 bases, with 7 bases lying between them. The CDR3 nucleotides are TGTGCCAGCAGCCCAGGGGCTGGAAACACCATATATTTT. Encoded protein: CASSPGAGNTIYF.

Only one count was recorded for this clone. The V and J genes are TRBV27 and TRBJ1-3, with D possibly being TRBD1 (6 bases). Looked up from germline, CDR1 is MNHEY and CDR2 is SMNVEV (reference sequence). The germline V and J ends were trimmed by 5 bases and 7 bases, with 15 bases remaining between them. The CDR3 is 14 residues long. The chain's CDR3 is CASSPGQSGNTIYF. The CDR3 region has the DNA TGTGCCAGCAGTCCCGGACAGTCAGGGAACACCATATATTTT.

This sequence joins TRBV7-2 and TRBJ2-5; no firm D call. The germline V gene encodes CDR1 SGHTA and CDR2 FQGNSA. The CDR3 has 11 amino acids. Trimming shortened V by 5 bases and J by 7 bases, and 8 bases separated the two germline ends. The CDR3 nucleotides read TGTGCCAGCAGCACCCCGGGGACCCAGTACTTC. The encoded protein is CASSTPGTQYF. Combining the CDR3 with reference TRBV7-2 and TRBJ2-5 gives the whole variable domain GAGVSQSPSNKVTEKGKDVELRCDPISGHTALYWYRQSLGQGLEFLIYFQGNSAPDKSGLPSDRFSAERTGGSVSTLTIQRTQQEDSAVYLCASSTPGTQYFGPGTRLLVL.